What follows describes a single T cell receptor (beta chain). This entry is derived from a study of T cells after somatic rescue of genetic block. Produced via immunoSEQ multiplex PCR; TCRdb's table is partial and in-frame only. The table records about 68,000 clones, around 93% of them present only once. CDR3 length: 15 amino acids. Germline assignment: CDR1 SQVTM and CDR2 ANQGSEA. The V gene lost 2 bases and the J gene lost 4 bases, with 17 bases spanning the gap. This TCR was recovered from a middle-aged man. Sequenced input: peripheral blood mononuclear cells (PBMCs). The chain recombines TRBV29-1 with TRBJ1-1; D gene unclear. As DNA, the CDR3 is TGCAGCGTTGAATTCCGGGGATGGATTTTCACTGAAGCTTTCTTT. Residues: CSVEFRGWIFTEAFF.